The present T cell receptor (beta chain) was sequenced within a study of Graves' ophthalmopathy and Graves' hyperthyroidism. Points from the study as a whole: Sensitivity of around 64% and specificity of less than 75% were achieved by the model that predicted ophthalmopathy progression.

Moderate-to-severe activity, CAS at least 3, NOSPECS at least 4 and duration under 3 months characterized donors with ophthalmopathy. No donor had other autoimmune disease, uncontrolled infection, pregnancy or lactation. Comments on this clonotype: Its antigen is not known.

Germline V gene lookup returns CDR1 MDHEN and CDR2 SYDVKM. CDR3 length: 15 amino acids. V lost 1 base to trimming and J lost 0 bases, with 10 bases between them. As the template, RNA transcripts were used to amplify TCR beta CDR3 regions. Amplification began with first-round RT-PCR using HTBI primers, then second-round multiplex PCR was performed. In TCRdb, the multiplex PCR reads were re-called with MiXCR into one record per CDR3 protein. The repertoire holds some 200,000 distinct CDR3 sequences, with approximately 29% as singletons. The chain uses TRBV28 and TRBJ2-7; D not resolved. Sequenced input: peripheral blood. The clonotype was recovered from a man in his fifties with Graves' ophthalmopathy. The CDR3 nucleotides read TGTGCCAGCAGTTTATTTGCTACCGACTCCTACGAGCAGTACTTC. This translates into CASSLFATDSYEQYF.